This T cell receptor (beta chain) came from a study of cytomegalovirus exposure and HLA in healthy donors. Study context: Unique TCRs numbering approximately 80 million, obtained from HLA-typed donors, made up an early data release.

Study outcomes and limitations: What TCR beta sequences reportedly achieved was accurate prediction of HLA-A and HLA-B alleles in most subjects.

PCR used 60 Vbeta primers and 13 Jbeta primers. Authors' processing steps: Among the unique TCR beta chains that a later analysis counted, about 81 million in all, 10 million to 14 million were shared. This table comes from immunoSEQ multiplex PCR, and its TCRdb copy is limited to in-frame clones, with some not included. The V and J calls and clone size were taken over from that table, and D and trimming were inferred from the DNA. The sample has 150,000 to 200,000 clones; about 80% are singletons. Note on this clone: Its specificity is unknown.

Material for sequencing was PBMCs. This receptor was obtained from a man aged 18 to 30 in good health and CMV-seronegative.

DNA for the CDR3: TGTGCCAGCAGCTCCAGCGGGGTTCGCCGGGAGGCCTACAATGAGCAGTTCTTC. The encoded protein is CASSSSGVRREAYNEQFF. The V gene is TRBV13, the J gene TRBJ2-1, with 7 bases that match TRBD2. J gave up 2 bases and V 4 bases, and 14 bases lay outside the gene matches. This CDR3 contains 18 residues. Looked up from germline, CDR1 is PRHDT and CDR2 is FYEKMQ (reference sequence).